Shown below are 29 T cell receptor beta chains from a single sample sequenced in a study of human T cells and chemical hapten exposure. Time point denoted: pre-sensitization, week 0. Sample treatment: therapeutic diphenylcyclopropenone sensitization with weekly scalp DPC. TCRdb processed the RACE reads anew with MiXCR; each CDR3 protein has one entry. Of roughly 40,000 distinct CDR3 sequences in the sample, approximately 13% are singletons; the top ten hold 4.5% to 7%. The material was whole blood, obtained in connection with sensitization to the hapten diphenylcyclopropenone (DPC). The receptors come from a woman aged 25 to 39 with alopecia areata. Some clones in this sample may be carry-over from other donors' samples.

This clonotype was seen at least ten times. The DNA for the CDR3 is TGTGCCAGCAGCCGGGACAGTAATTCACCCCTCCACTTT. Translated, it gives CASSRDSNSPLHF. The J gene is TRBJ1-6, the V gene TRBV28; 7 bases are shared with TRBD1. The CDR3 has 13 amino acids. The trim removed 6 bases at V and 6 bases at J, leaving 2 bases unmatched. CDR1 and CDR2 (germline): MDHEN, SYDVKM.

This clonotype was counted only a few times. The rearrangement joins TRBV6-5 to TRBJ1-5; D is ambiguous. This CDR3 spans 13 amino acids. Between the trimmed V and J ends, which lost 7 bases and 4 bases, there was a span of 11 bases. Germline CDR1 is MNHEY and CDR2 is SVGAGI. In DNA, the CDR3 is TGTGCCAGCAAAGGGCAGCAAAATCAGCCCCAGCATTTT. Amino acid sequence: CASKGQQNQPQHF.

The V and J genes are TRBV3-1 and TRBJ2-7, with 10 bases matching TRBD2. This CDR3 comprises 14 residues. The V and J ends lost 3 bases and 2 bases, in that order; junction bases with no gene match: 1. Per the germline V gene, CDR1 is LGHDT and CDR2 is YNNKEL (reference sequence). The CDR3 DNA is TGTGCCAGCAGCCATCTAGCGGGAGCCTACGAGCAGTACTTC. Its translation: CASSHLAGAYEQYF.

This clonotype has ten or more counts. The V call is TRBV6-2 or TRBV6-3, the J call TRBJ2-1; D might be TRBD2 (6 bases). Germline V gene data show CDR1 as MNHEY and CDR2 as SVGEGT. This CDR3 comprises 15 residues. The ends were cut back, 9 bases at V and 0 bases at J, with 15 bases in the middle. CDR3 protein: CASTGDRISYNEQFF. In DNA, the CDR3 is TGTGCCAGTACGGGAGACCGAATCTCCTACAATGAGCAGTTCTTC.

This clonotype turned up a few times. The chain recombines TRBV6-2 or TRBV6-3 with TRBJ1-1; the D gene is possibly TRBD1 (5 bases). The germline gives CDR1 MNHEY, CDR2 SVGEGT. The CDR3 sequence is 12 residues long. The V gene lost 10 bases and the J gene lost 6 bases, with 15 bases spanning the gap. CDR3 nucleotide sequence: TGTGCCACAAGGCCAGGGCAGGCTGAAGCTTTCTTT. This sequence encodes CATRPGQAEAFF.

The sample holds many counts of this clonotype. The chain has TRBV7-6 and TRBJ2-3; 10 bases fit TRBD2. V was clipped by 1 base and J by 5 bases; unmatched bases: 9. The germline gives CDR1 SGHVS, CDR2 FNYEAQ. This CDR3 has 17 residues. CDR3 loop: CASSLVSAGGPGDTQYF. CDR3 in DNA: TGTGCCAGCAGCTTAGTATCAGCGGGAGGGCCCGGAGATACGCAGTATTTT.

This clonotype showed up many times. This chain connects TRBV7-8 to TRBJ2-5, with D unresolved. Deletions cut 2 bases from V and 1 base from J, with 11 bases between. This CDR3 has 15 residues. The V gene's germline CDR1 is SGHVS and CDR2 FQNEAQ. CDR3 sequence: CASSLSFRVQETQYF. In DNA form, the CDR3 reads TGTGCCAGCAGCTTAAGTTTTAGGGTCCAAGAGACCCAGTACTTC.

J is TRBJ1-1 and V is TRBV4-3; D gene unclear. CDR3 length: 14 amino acids. Trimming cost V 2 bases and J 0 bases, with 7 bases left between them. Germline CDR1 and CDR2: LGHNA and YSLEER. The CDR3 protein is CASSQWQLNTEAFF. The CDR3 DNA sequence: TGCGCCAGCAGCCAATGGCAGCTGAACACTGAAGCTTTCTTT.

This clonotype was counted ten times or more. The chain has TRBV7-2 and TRBJ2-5; TRBD1 matches 10 bases. The CDR3 is 15 amino acids. Germline V gives CDR1 SGHTA, CDR2 FQGNSA. Trimming at V came to 5 bases and at J to 5 bases, leaving 8 bases not matched to a gene. The CDR3 reads CASSRTGTGAETQYF. Here the CDR3 DNA reads TGTGCCAGCAGCCGGACCGGGACAGGGGCCGAGACCCAGTACTTC.

This clonotype was counted ten times or more. Sequence at one end of the junction differs from germline and may be a read error. The chain employs TRBV7-7 and TRBJ2-3; the D gene is possibly TRBD2 (6 bases). The CDR3 has 14 amino acids. The germline V gene has CDR1 SSHAT and CDR2 FNYEAQ (reference sequence). The CDR3 is CASSAGLSTDTQYF. The CDR3 nucleotides are TGTGCTAGCAGCGCGGGACTGAGCACAGATACGCAGTATTTT.

This chain uses TRBV29-1 with TRBJ2-1; perhaps TRBD1 as D (5 bases). CDR1 and CDR2 from the germline V gene are SQVTM and ANQGSEA. The CDR3 length is 14 residues. Trimming removed 3 bases at V and 3 bases at J, with 12 bases between. In DNA, the CDR3 is TGCAGCGTTGATAGTGACAGTGGCTACAATGAGCAGTTCTTC. Its protein is CSVDSDSGYNEQFF.

This clonotype was seen just once. V and J are TRBV3-1 and TRBJ2-7; the match to TRBD2 covers 9 bases. V trimming: 4 bases; J trimming: 7 bases; junction bases outside the gene matches: 5. CDR1 is LGHDT, CDR2 YNNKEL, per germline (reference sequence). CDR3 length: 13 amino acids. CDR3 in DNA: TGTGCCAGCAGCCCCGGACTAGCGCGAGAGCAGTACTTC. Its protein product is CASSPGLAREQYF.

The table lists this clonotype with many counts. The gene calls are TRBV20-1 and TRBJ2-7; no firm D call. This CDR3 has 17 amino acids. The V gene's germline CDR1 is DFQATT and CDR2 SNEGSKA (reference sequence). V shed 2 bases and J shed 2 bases, with 22 bases lying between them. CDR3 bases: TGCAGTGCTAGACGGAAACTCCTCCCCCCCCCTGCCTACGAGCAGTACTTC. Amino acid sequence: CSARRKLLPPPAYEQYF.

This clonotype was seen ten or more times. The genes are TRBV12-3 or TRBV12-4 and TRBJ2-1, with D perhaps matching TRBD2 (5 bases). Trimming stripped 4 bases from V and 4 bases from J, with 14 bases between. The CDR3 totals 15 residues. CDR3 in DNA: TGTGCCAGCAGTTACCGGGGTGGCGGGTACAATGAGCAGTTCTTC. Encoded protein: CASSYRGGGYNEQFF.

This clonotype was found a few times. The gene calls are TRBV28 and TRBJ2-1; 10 bases are shared with TRBD2. The CDR3 sequence is 15 residues long. Trimming cost V 7 bases and J 7 bases; bases outside gene matches: 10. CDR1 MDHEN and CDR2 SYDVKM come from the germline V gene. This chain's CDR3 is CASTPSGGIGNEQFF. CDR3 sequence (DNA): TGTGCCAGCACCCCTAGCGGGGGAATCGGGAATGAGCAGTTCTTC.

This clonotype was observed many times. The chain joins TRBV6-5 to TRBJ2-2; D remains unclear. The CDR3 is made up of 13 amino acids. Germline loops: CDR1 MNHEY, CDR2 SVGAGI. The V end lost 6 bases, the J end lost 9 bases, and 14 bases lay between the germline ends. The CDR3 DNA is TGTGCCAGCAGCTCCACTCGTGCCCGGGAGCTGTTTTTT. This sequence encodes CASSSTRARELFF.

This clonotype was observed a few times. The V call is TRBV10-1, the J call TRBJ2-1; TRBD2 aligns across 7 bases. Germline V gene sequence: CDR1 WNHNN, CDR2 SYGVQD (reference sequence). The CDR3 loop spans 10 amino acids. Losses at the gene ends were 8 bases for V and 9 bases for J; bases not matched to a gene: 1. The CDR3: CASSSGEQFF. CDR3 sequence (DNA): TGCGCCAGCTCTAGCGGTGAGCAGTTCTTC.

This clonotype appeared many times. Here the CDR3 reads CASRPGSSGNTIYF. The CDR3 DNA follows: TGTGCCAGCAGGCCCGGGAGCTCTGGAAACACCATATATTTT. The genes are TRBV6-6 and TRBJ1-3, with no clear D. The ends were cut back, 6 bases at V and 0 bases at J, with 9 bases in the middle. The CDR3 covers 14 residues. In germline, CDR1 is MNHNY, CDR2 SVGAGI (reference sequence).

There are many counts of this clonotype. The chain uses TRBV20-1 and TRBJ1-1, with D perhaps matching TRBD1 (6 bases). V dropped 1 base and J dropped 0 bases, with 6 bases sitting between them. Looked up from germline, CDR1 is DFQATT and CDR2 is SNEGSKA (reference sequence). The CDR3 has 13 amino acids. The CDR3 DNA reads TGCAGTGCTAGAGGGGGGCTGAACACTGAAGCTTTCTTT. It yields the protein CSARGGLNTEAFF.

In its sample, this clonotype was seen a few times. The chain uses TRBV29-1 and TRBJ2-2; 13 bases align to TRBD2. Looked up from germline, CDR1 is SQVTM and CDR2 is ANQGSEA. The CDR3 extends over 17 amino acids. The trim removed 7 bases at V and 0 bases at J, leaving 8 bases unmatched. In nucleotides, the CDR3 is TGCAGCGCAACATGGACTAGCGGGAGACCGAACACCGGGGAGCTGTTTTTT. Translated: CSATWTSGRPNTGELFF.

This clonotype was counted a few times. The rearrangement links TRBV4-3 to TRBJ1-2; 7 bases are shared with TRBD1. The CDR3 runs 15 residues. Germline CDR1 and CDR2: LGHNA and YSLEER. Germline trimming cut 2 bases from V and 5 bases from J; bases unmatched to any gene: 8. The CDR3 is CASSQQTGDGYGYTF. The CDR3 region has the DNA TGCGCCAGCAGCCAACAAACAGGGGATGGTTATGGCTACACCTTC.

The chain carries TRBV28 and TRBJ1-5; D is possibly TRBD1 (6 bases). Trimming left V 5 bases short and J 0 bases short, with 17 bases between. CDR3 length: 17 amino acids. Germline values: CDR1 MDHEN, CDR2 SYDVKM. The CDR3 loop is CASSPIRGGNSNQPQHF. CDR3 in DNA: TGTGCCAGCAGTCCCATCCGAGGGGGAAATAGCAATCAGCCCCAGCATTTT.

This clonotype was found many times. The chain combines TRBV7-9 with TRBJ2-3, with 9 positions matching TRBD2. Germline-derived CDR1 and CDR2 are SEHNR and FQNEAQ (reference sequence). The CDR3 runs to 13 residues. J was trimmed by 7 bases and V by 9 bases; bases with no gene match: 8. The CDR3 region has the DNA TGTGCCAGTTATAGCGGGAGATGGCATACGCAGTATTTT. This codes for CASYSGRWHTQYF.

In this sample, this clonotype turned up a few times. V gene TRBV19 combines with J gene TRBJ2-7, with 8 bases matching TRBD1. The CDR3 consists of 13 residues. Germline CDR1 LNHDA, CDR2 SQIVND (reference sequence). The V segment lost 5 bases and the J segment 3 bases; nucleotides outside the gene matches: 3. CDR3 nucleotide sequence: TGTGCCAGTAGTTTCGGACAGGGCTACGAGCAGTACTTC. Protein sequence: CASSFGQGYEQYF.

This chain joins TRBV6-5 and TRBJ1-5; D gene ambiguous. There are 14 residues in the CDR3. Trimming took off 2 bases at V and 5 bases at J, with 10 bases between the two ends. Per the germline V gene, CDR1 is MNHEY and CDR2 is SVGAGI. The DNA of the CDR3 is TGTGCCAGCAGTTACACCGGGGTAGATCAGCCCCAGCATTTT. Protein sequence: CASSYTGVDQPQHF.

Only a few counts were recorded for this clonotype. V gene TRBV4-2 combines with J gene TRBJ2-1, with 8 bases fitting TRBD2. CDR1 and CDR2 (germline): LGHNA, YNFKEQ. The CDR3 length is 18 residues. J gave up 4 bases and V 0 bases, and 11 bases lay outside the gene matches. The CDR3 sequence is CASSQENLGLAVYNEQFF. The CDR3 nucleotides read TGTGCCAGCAGCCAAGAAAACCTCGGACTAGCAGTTTACAATGAGCAGTTCTTC.

This clonotype was counted many times. The chain links TRBV20-1 to TRBJ2-6; D tentatively fits TRBD1 or TRBD2 (5 bases each). The CDR3 has 17 residues. With 0 bases removed from V and 4 bases from J, the gap between germline ends came to 16 bases. Germline CDR1 reads DFQATT; CDR2 reads SNEGSKA (reference sequence). The CDR3, as DNA: TGCAGTGCTAGAGATCCCTCACGGGGCTCAGGGGCCAACGTCCTGACTTTC. Translated: CSARDPSRGSGANVLTF.

This clonotype was found many times. As DNA, the CDR3 is TGCAGTGCTACAGGGGCAACTAATGAAAAACTGTTTTTT. This gives the protein CSATGATNEKLFF. This rearrangement joins TRBV20-1 to TRBJ1-4; D might be TRBD1 (6 bases). Germline loops: CDR1 DFQATT, CDR2 SNEGSKA (reference sequence). This CDR3 has 13 residues. Trimming removed 4 bases at V and 0 bases at J, with 6 bases between.

V usage is TRBV14 and J usage is TRBJ1-2, with D unresolved. V lost 0 bases, J lost 8 bases, and 10 bases lay in between. This CDR3 has 13 residues. The V gene's germline CDR1 is SGHDN and CDR2 FVKESK. CDR3 sequence reads: CASSQDYRGGYTF. Written as DNA, the CDR3 is TGTGCCAGCAGCCAAGATTATCGAGGGGGCTACACCTTC.